This T cell receptor (beta chain) was identified during a study of CD8+CD57+ T cells in acquired aplastic anemia. Study details: The average for DNA from sorted CD4+ and CD8+ cells was 3 to 3.5 ug. About 10 million reads were obtained on average for healthy donor CD4+ cells. Study-level points and caveats: For CD8+ Simpson's diversity, patients and controls showed no significant difference. The same twenty-nine CD8+ CDR3 sequences occurred in patients and in controls.

V lost 1 base and J lost 7; bases outside the gene matches: 2. Germline V gene data show CDR1 as SNHLY and CDR2 as FYNNEI. CDR3 size: 14 residues. TCR beta VDJ and CDR3 profiles were obtained from a genomic DNA template. TCRdb used MiXCR to reprocess the reads, holding one entry per CDR3 protein. The sample holds around 130,000 distinct CDR3 sequences, 48% seen once. Turning to this clonotype: Its antigen is still unknown.

The chain uses TRBV2 and TRBJ1-2, with 11 positions matching TRBD1. This TCR derives from a human donor in good health, serving as a control. The sequencing sample was made of sorted CD4+, CD8+, or CD8+CD57+ T cells (not recorded which) from PBMCs. CDR3 in amino acids: CASSEGTGGSGYTF. Here the CDR3 DNA reads TGTGCCAGCAGTGAAGGGACAGGGGGCTCTGGCTACACCTTC.